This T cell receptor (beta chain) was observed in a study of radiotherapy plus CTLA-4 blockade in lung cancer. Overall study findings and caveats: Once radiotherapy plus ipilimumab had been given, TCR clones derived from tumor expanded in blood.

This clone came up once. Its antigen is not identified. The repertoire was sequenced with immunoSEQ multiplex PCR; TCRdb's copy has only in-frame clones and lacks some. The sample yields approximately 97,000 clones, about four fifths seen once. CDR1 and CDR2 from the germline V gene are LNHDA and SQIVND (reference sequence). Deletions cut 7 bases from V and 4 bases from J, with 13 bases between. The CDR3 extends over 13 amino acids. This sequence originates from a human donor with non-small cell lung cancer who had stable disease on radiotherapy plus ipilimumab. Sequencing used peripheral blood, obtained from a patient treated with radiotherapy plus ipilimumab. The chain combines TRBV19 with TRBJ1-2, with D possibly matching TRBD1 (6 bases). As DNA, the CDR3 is TGTGCCAGTACCAAACAGGGTACCTATGGCTACACCTTC. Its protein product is CASTKQGTYGYTF.